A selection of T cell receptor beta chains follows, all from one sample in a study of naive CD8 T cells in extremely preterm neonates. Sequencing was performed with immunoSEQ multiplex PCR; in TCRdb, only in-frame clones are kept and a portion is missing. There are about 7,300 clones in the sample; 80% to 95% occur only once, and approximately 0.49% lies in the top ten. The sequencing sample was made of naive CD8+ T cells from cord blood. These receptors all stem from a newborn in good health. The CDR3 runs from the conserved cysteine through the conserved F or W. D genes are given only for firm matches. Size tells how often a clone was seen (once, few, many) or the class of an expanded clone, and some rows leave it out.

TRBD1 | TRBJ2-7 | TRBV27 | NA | CASSSPGQGTYEQYF | TGTGCCAGCAGTTCACCGGGACAGGGGACCTACGAGCAGTACTTC
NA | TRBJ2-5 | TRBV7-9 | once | CASSLGGLNEETQYF | TGTGCCAGCAGCTTAGGTGGACTAAACGAAGAGACCCAGTACTTC
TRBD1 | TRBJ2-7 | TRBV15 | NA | CATSRTGVEQYF | TGTGCCACCAGCCGGACAGGGGTTGAGCAGTACTTC
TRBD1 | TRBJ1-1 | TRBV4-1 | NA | CASSFGQGGRTEAFF | TGCGCCAGCAGCTTCGGACAGGGGGGGAGAACTGAAGCTTTCTTT
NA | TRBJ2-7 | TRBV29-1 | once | CSVRGLRSSYEQYF | TGCAGCGTTAGAGGCTTGCGAAGCTCCTACGAGCAGTACTTC
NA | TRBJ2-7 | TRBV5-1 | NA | CASSSTSYEQYF | TGCGCCAGCAGCTCCACTTCCTACGAGCAGTACTTC
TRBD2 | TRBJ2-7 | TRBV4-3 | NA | CASSQDSGRAYEQYF | TGCGCCAGCAGCCAAGATAGCGGGAGGGCCTACGAGCAGTACTTC
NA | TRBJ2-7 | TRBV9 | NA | CASSGQTYEQYF | TGTGCCAGCAGCGGACAAACCTACGAGCAGTACTTC
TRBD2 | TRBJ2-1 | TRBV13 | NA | CASSFGAGVYNEQFF | TGTGCCAGCAGCTTCGGGGCGGGGGTTTACAATGAGCAGTTCTTC
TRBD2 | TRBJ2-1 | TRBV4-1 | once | CASSQDRGSSYNEQFF | TGCGCCAGCAGCCAAGATCGCGGGAGCTCCTACAATGAGCAGTTCTTC
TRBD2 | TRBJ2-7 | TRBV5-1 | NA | CASSSQTGPGLASYEQYF | TGCGCCAGCAGCTCGCAAACCGGCCCGGGACTAGCGTCCTACGAGCAGTACTTC
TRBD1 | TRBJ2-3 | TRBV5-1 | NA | CASSLGQGADTQYF | TGCGCCAGCAGCTTGGGACAGGGGGCAGATACGCAGTATTTT
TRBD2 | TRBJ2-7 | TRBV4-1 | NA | CASSQALAGYEQYF | TGCGCCAGCAGCCAAGCACTAGCGGGATACGAGCAGTACTTC
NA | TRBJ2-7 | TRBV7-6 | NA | CASSPAAGGREQYF | TGTGCCAGCAGCCCGGCGGCAGGAGGACGCGAGCAGTACTTC
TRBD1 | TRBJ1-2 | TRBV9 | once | CASSEGQGASGYTF | TGTGCCAGCAGCGAGGGACAGGGGGCGAGTGGCTACACCTTC
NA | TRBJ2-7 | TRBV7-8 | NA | CASSLIQAFDEQYF | TGTGCCAGCAGCTTAATACAGGCTTTCGACGAGCAGTACTTC
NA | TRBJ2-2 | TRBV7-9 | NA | CASSSNTGELFF | TGTGCCAGCAGCTCAAACACCGGGGAGCTGTTTTTT
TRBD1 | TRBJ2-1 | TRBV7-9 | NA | CASSTRQGAYEQFF | TGTGCCAGCAGCACACGACAGGGGGCATATGAGCAGTTCTTC
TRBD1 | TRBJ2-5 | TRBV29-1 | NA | CSVRQGARETQYF | TGCAGCGTCCGACAGGGGGCGAGGGAGACCCAGTACTTC
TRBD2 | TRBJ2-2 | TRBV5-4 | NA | CASSLAGGPGELFF | TGTGCCAGCAGCTTGGCGGGGGGGCCCGGGGAGCTGTTTTTT
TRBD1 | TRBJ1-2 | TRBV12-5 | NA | CASGLVPGQGNGYTF | TGTGCTAGTGGTTTGGTACCGGGACAGGGGAATGGCTACACCTTC
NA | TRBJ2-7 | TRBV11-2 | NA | CASSLGVAGIYEQYF | TGTGCCAGCAGCTTAGGGGTGGCGGGGATCTACGAGCAGTACTTC
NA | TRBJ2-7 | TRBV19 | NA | CASSGSTSPYEQYF | TGTGCCAGTAGTGGATCGACTAGTCCCTACGAGCAGTACTTC
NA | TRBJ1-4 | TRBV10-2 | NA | CASSEHIATNEKLFF | TGCGCCAGCAGTGAGCATATAGCAACTAATGAAAAACTGTTTTTT
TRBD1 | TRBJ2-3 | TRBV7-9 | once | CASSSGQGSTDTQYF | TGTGCCAGCAGCTCCGGACAGGGTAGCACAGATACGCAGTATTTT
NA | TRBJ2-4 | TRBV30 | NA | CAWRDIKNIQYF | TGTGCCTGGAGGGACATTAAAAACATTCAGTACTTC
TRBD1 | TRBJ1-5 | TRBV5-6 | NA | CASSGPGTGVNQPQHF | TGTGCCAGCAGCGGTCCCGGGACAGGAGTCAATCAGCCCCAGCATTTT
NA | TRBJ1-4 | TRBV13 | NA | CASSLGPGQGKEKLFF | TGTGCCAGCAGCTTGGGCCCGGGCCAGGGAAAAGAAAAACTGTTTTTT
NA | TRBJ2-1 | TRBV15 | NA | CATSRGWGESYNEQFF | TGTGCCACCAGCAGGGGCTGGGGAGAGTCCTACAATGAGCAGTTCTTC
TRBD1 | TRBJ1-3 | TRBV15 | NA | CATSKDRGVGNTIYF | TGTGCCACCAGCAAGGACAGGGGGGTTGGAAACACCATATATTTT
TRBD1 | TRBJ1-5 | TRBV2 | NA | CASSGDRTRPQHF | TGTGCCAGCAGTGGGGACAGGACGAGGCCCCAGCATTTT
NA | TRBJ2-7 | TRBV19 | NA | CASSIPGVDEQYF | TGTGCCAGTAGTATTCCGGGAGTGGACGAGCAGTACTTC
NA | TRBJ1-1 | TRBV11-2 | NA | CASSSGQLLTEAFF | TGTGCCAGCAGCTCCGGACAGCTCCTTACTGAAGCTTTCTTT
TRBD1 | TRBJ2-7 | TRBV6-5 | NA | CASKTGAHYEQYF | TGTGCCAGCAAGACAGGGGCTCACTACGAGCAGTACTTC
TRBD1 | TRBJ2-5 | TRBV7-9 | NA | CASSPSDRGETQYF | TGTGCCAGCAGCCCCTCGGACAGGGGGGAGACCCAGTACTTC
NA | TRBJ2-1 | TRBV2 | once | CASSDVGSSYNEQFF | TGTGCCAGCAGTGACGTCGGGAGCTCCTACAATGAGCAGTTCTTC
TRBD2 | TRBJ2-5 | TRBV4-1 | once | CASSQAGSGAGETQYF | TGCGCCAGCAGCCAAGCGGGTAGCGGGGCGGGAGAGACCCAGTACTTC
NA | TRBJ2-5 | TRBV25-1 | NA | CASIHRTGETQYF | TGTGCCAGCATCCATCGGACTGGGGAGACCCAGTACTTC
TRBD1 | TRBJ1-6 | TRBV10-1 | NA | CASSVGRGASPLHF | TGCGCCAGCAGTGTAGGCAGGGGGGCTTCACCCCTCCACTTT
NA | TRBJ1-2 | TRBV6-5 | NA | CASSPAPRGHGYTF | TGTGCCAGCAGTCCGGCTCCGAGGGGACACGGCTACACCTTC
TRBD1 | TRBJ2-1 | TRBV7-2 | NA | CASSLRTGDYNEQFF | TGTGCCAGCAGTCTTAGGACAGGAGACTACAATGAGCAGTTCTTC